The clone carrying this T cell receptor (beta chain) occurred a few times. Its antigen is undetermined. CDR1 LNHDA and CDR2 SQIVND come from the germline V gene (reference sequence). The length of the CDR3 is 14 residues. V was pared by 9 bases and J by 3 bases, with 2 bases of the junction left unmatched. Time point meaning: patch test 3, about 24 weeks after DPC sensitization. Noted treatment: therapeutic diphenylcyclopropenone sensitization with weekly scalp DPC. The study enrolled 18 to 70-year-old alopecia patients suitable for DPC. The data were obtained in a study of human T cells and chemical hapten exposure. Study overall: Skin on the upper inner arm, about 2 cm by about 2 cm in size, was sensitized with 2% DPC. Patches with 0.01% DPC went on the upper back, and the tests were read at 6 days.

Regarding the study as a whole: With regard to DPC sensitization, TCRs above 1 in 1000 frequency did not change.

TCRdb processed the RACE reads anew with MiXCR; each CDR3 protein has one entry. The sample consists of under 200,000 distinct CDR3 sequences, 28% of them appearing once. The TCR originated in a woman in her late teens or twenties with alopecia areata. Some clones in this sample may be carry-over from other donors' samples. The sequences come from whole blood, collected in connection with sensitization to the hapten diphenylcyclopropenone (DPC). V usage is TRBV19 and J usage is TRBJ2-3; 14 nucleotides align to TRBD2. The CDR3 loop reads CASRLAGGTDTQYF. The CDR3 DNA follows: TGTGCCAGCCGACTAGCGGGGGGGACAGATACGCAGTATTTT.